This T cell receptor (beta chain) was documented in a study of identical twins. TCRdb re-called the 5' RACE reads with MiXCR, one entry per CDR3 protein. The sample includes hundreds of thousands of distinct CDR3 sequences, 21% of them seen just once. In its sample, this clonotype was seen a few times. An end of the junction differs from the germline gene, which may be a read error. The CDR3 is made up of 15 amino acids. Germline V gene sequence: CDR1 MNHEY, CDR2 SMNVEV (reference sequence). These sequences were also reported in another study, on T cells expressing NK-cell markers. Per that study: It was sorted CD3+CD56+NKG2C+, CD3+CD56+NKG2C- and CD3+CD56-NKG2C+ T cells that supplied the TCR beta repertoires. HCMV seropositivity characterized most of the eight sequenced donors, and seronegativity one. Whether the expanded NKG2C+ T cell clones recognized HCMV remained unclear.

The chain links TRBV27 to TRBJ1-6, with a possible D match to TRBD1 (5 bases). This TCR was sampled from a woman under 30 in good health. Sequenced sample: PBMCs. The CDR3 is CACSLSGVLNSPLHF. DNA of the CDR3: TGTGCCTGCAGTTTATCGGGGGTTTTGAATTCACCCCTCCACTTT.